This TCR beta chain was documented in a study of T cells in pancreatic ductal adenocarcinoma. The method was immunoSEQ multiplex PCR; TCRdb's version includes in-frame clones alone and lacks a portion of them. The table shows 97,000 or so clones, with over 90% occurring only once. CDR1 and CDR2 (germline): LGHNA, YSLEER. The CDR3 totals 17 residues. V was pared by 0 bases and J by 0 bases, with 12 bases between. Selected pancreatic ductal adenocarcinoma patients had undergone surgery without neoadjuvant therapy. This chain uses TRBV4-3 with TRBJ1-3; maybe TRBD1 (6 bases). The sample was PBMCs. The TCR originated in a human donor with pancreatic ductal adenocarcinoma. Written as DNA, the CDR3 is TGCGCCAGCAGCCAAGATGACACAGGGACCTCTGGAAACACCATATATTTT. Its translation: CASSQDDTGTSGNTIYF.